The next 10 T cell receptor beta chains were all read from a single sample in a study of spatial heterogeneity in lung cancer. Sample time point: sample taken at primary tumor resection. TCRdb ran MiXCR on the 5' RACE reads and lists one entry per CDR3 protein. The sample contains about 11,000 distinct CDR3 sequences, around 3.4% of which appear only once. This sample comprised PBMCs, obtained at surgery. The receptors were gathered from a female donor with early-stage non-small cell lung cancer.

This clonotype was observed at least ten times. V is TRBV7-2 and J is TRBJ1-5; no firm D call. V was cut by 0 bases and J by 7 bases, with 13 bases left in between. Germline V gives CDR1 SGHTA, CDR2 FQGNSA. The CDR3 sequence is 15 residues long. The CDR3 loop is CASSLAGGNNQPQHF. CDR3 coding DNA: TGTGCCAGCAGCTTAGCAGGAGGGAACAACCAGCCCCAGCATTTT.

This clonotype was detected ten times or more. The chain is built from TRBV7-8 and TRBJ2-2; 8 bases are shared with TRBD2. CDR1 is SGHVS and CDR2 is FQNEAQ in the germline V gene. The J segment lost 0 bases and the V segment lost 1 base, leaving 1 base of the junction unmatched. This CDR3 region has 16 residues. The CDR3 spells CASSLVSGANTGELFF. Written as DNA, the CDR3 is TGTGCCAGCAGCTTAGTTAGCGGGGCGAACACCGGGGAGCTGTTTTTT.

This clonotype showed up many times. The chain employs TRBV20-1 and TRBJ2-3; TRBD2 agrees at 9 bases. CDR1 is DFQATT, CDR2 SNEGSKA, per germline (reference sequence). Unmatched junction bases numbered 8, after V lost 6 bases and J lost 4 bases. The CDR3 consists of 14 residues. The CDR3 protein is CSALRGGASDTQYF. CDR3 in DNA: TGCAGTGCCCTCCGCGGGGGGGCCTCAGATACGCAGTATTTT.

In this sample, this clonotype turned up many times. The chain combines TRBV29-1 with TRBJ1-5; D call uncertain. The V end was cut by 4 bases, the J end by 4 bases, with 11 bases between. This CDR3 has 13 amino acids. CDR1 and CDR2 from the germline V gene are SQVTM and ANQGSEA. DNA for the CDR3: TGCAGCGTTGGGGCGGGTAGGAATCAGCCCCAGCATTTT. As protein: CSVGAGRNQPQHF.

This clonotype was seen many times. The gene calls are TRBV6-2 or TRBV6-3 and TRBJ1-2; 8 bases fit TRBD1. The V gene's germline CDR1 is MNHEY and CDR2 SVGEGT. The V and J ends lost 6 bases and 3 bases, in that order; junction bases with no gene match: 6. The CDR3 totals 14 residues. The CDR3 region is CASRFPGGDYGYTF. The CDR3 DNA sequence: TGTGCCAGCAGATTCCCAGGGGGCGACTATGGCTACACCTTC.

About this clonotype: A read error is possible here, since a much larger clone lies one base away. This chain joins TRBV5-4 and TRBJ2-7; D is unresolved. Germline CDR1 is SGHNT and CDR2 is YYREEE (reference sequence). The CDR3 has 12 amino acids. CDR3 nucleotide sequence: TGTGCCACCAGCCTCCCCGGCCGGGAGCAGTACTTC. Translated, it gives CATSLPGREQYF.

The chain couples TRBV6-2 or TRBV6-3 to TRBJ2-3; 8 positions match TRBD2. CDR3 length: 18 amino acids. CDR1 and CDR2 (germline): MNHEY, SVGEGT. V lost 0 bases and J lost 0; bases outside the gene matches: 8. The CDR3 reads CASSYSNRLAGSTDTQYF. The CDR3 DNA is TGTGCCAGCAGTTACTCCAACCGATTAGCGGGGAGCACAGATACGCAGTATTTT.

The sample holds many counts of this clonotype. J is TRBJ2-3 and V is TRBV11-2; TRBD2 aligns across 11 bases. Unmatched junction bases numbered 7, after V lost 2 bases and J lost 3 bases. CDR3 length: 17 amino acids. The germline gives CDR1 SGHAT, CDR2 FQNNGV. The CDR3 bases are TGTGCCAGCAGCTTACGGGTAGCGGGGGGGCGTACAGATACGCAGTATTTT. The encoded protein is CASSLRVAGGRTDTQYF. Based on the CDR3 plus reference TRBV11-2 and TRBJ2-3, the full variable domain is EAGVAQSPRYKIIEKRQSVAFWCNPISGHATLYWYQQILGQGPKLLIQFQNNGVVDDSQLPKDRFSAERLKGVDSTLKIQPAKLEDSAVYLCASSLRVAGGRTDTQYFGPGTRLTVL.

This clonotype was seen repeatedly, ten times or more. The rearrangement joins TRBV28 to TRBJ2-7; 7 bases fit TRBD2. The length of the CDR3 is 15 residues. CDR1 and CDR2 (germline): MDHEN, SYDVKM. The ends lost 8 bases at V and 1 base at J; junction bases unmatched: 11. The CDR3 DNA is TGTGCCAGCTTGAGAGGCGGGAGCCGATCCTACGAGCAGTACTTC. It is translated as CASLRGGSRSYEQYF.

The sample holds many counts of this clonotype. The chain links TRBV5-1 to TRBJ2-7, with D perhaps matching TRBD1 (5 bases). The CDR3 spans 14 residues. CDR1 SGHRS and CDR2 YFSETQ come from the germline V gene. V was pared by 4 bases and J by 0 bases, with 11 bases between. DNA of the CDR3: TGCGCCAGCAGCCCCGGACACGACTCCTACGAGCAGTACTTC. Translation: CASSPGHDSYEQYF.